This is a list of T cell receptor beta chains from one sample in a study of identical twins. TCRdb called the 5' RACE reads again in MiXCR, with one record for every CDR3 protein. The sample yields under 500,000 distinct CDR3 sequences, over 11% seen once. In addition, the sample was reused for a study of yellow fever vaccine responses in identical twins.

The sequencing sample was made of CD4+ T cells sorted from blood. The source of these receptors is a woman aged 18 to 35 in good health. Each CDR3 is given with its conserved first and last residue. The D gene is left open where the match is weak. Rows give clone size only sometimes, using once, few, many, or a class for an expanded clone.

.,few,TRBV15,TRBJ2-5,CATSRPKLAVGEKTQYF,TGTGCCACCAGCAGACCTAAACTAGCAGTTGGGGAAAAGACCCAGTACTTC
TRBD1,few,TRBV29-1,TRBJ2-7,CSVTFPGTGGTYEQYF,TGCAGCGTTACCTTCCCCGGGACAGGTGGGACCTACGAGCAGTACTTC
TRBD2,few,TRBV20-1,TRBJ2-1,CSAYDGGGTYNEQFF,TGCAGTGCTTATGACGGGGGAGGGACGTACAATGAGCAGTTCTTC
.,few,TRBV11-3,TRBJ2-1,CASSLEAGNGGNEQFF,TGTGCCAGCAGCTTAGAGGCCGGGAACGGGGGAAATGAGCAGTTCTTC
TRBD1,.,TRBV28,TRBJ2-7,CASKGQVAYEQYF,TGTGCCAGCAAGGGACAGGTAGCCTACGAGCAGTACTTC
TRBD2,.,TRBV5-1,TRBJ2-1,CASSLEGGGRANEQFF,TGCGCCAGCAGCTTGGAAGGCGGGGGGAGGGCAAATGAGCAGTTCTTC
TRBD1,.,TRBV6-2/TRBV6-3,TRBJ2-7,CASRNIQGDYEQYF,TGTGCCAGCAGGAATATACAGGGGGACTACGAGCAGTACTTC
TRBD1,many,TRBV28,TRBJ2-1,CASSFGGQVRNEQFF,TGTGCCAGCAGTTTCGGGGGACAGGTGAGGAATGAGCAGTTCTTC
.,.,TRBV20-1,TRBJ2-5,CSPGKETQYF,TGCAGCCCGGGGAAAGAGACCCAGTACTTC
.,few,TRBV7-2,TRBJ2-1,CASSFRGNNNEQFF,TGTGCCAGCAGCTTTAGGGGGAACAACAATGAGCAGTTCTTC
TRBD1,many,TRBV30,TRBJ2-7,CAWSLTGAEQYF,TGTGCCTGGAGTTTGACAGGGGCCGAGCAGTACTTC
TRBD2,.,TRBV3-1,TRBJ2-7,CASSLAGESYEQYF,TGTGCCAGCAGCCTAGCGGGGGAGTCCTACGAGCAGTACTTC
.,few,TRBV5-6,TRBJ2-5,CASSLGLGGTQYF,TGTGCCAGCAGCTTGGGACTCGGCGGGACCCAGTACTTC
.,many,TRBV4-3,TRBJ2-7,CASSPTNFPNEQYF,TGCGCCAGCAGCCCAACAAATTTCCCTAACGAGCAGTACTTC
TRBD1,many,TRBV25-1,TRBJ2-5,CASSMKGTGGLAAWETQYF,TGTGCCAGCAGCATGAAGGGGACAGGGGGTCTAGCGGCCTGGGAGACCCAGTACTTC
TRBD1,few,TRBV15,TRBJ2-6,CATSRKPGQPNSGANVLTF,TGTGCCACCAGCAGGAAGCCGGGACAGCCAAACTCTGGGGCCAACGTCCTGACTTTC
TRBD1,.,TRBV30,TRBJ2-5,CAWSQTGGKKETQYF,TGTGCCTGGAGTCAAACAGGGGGGAAAAAAGAGACCCAGTACTTC
TRBD2,few,TRBV6-2/TRBV6-3,TRBJ2-2,CASSYPAGLNTGELFF,TGTGCCAGCAGTTACCCAGCGGGATTGAACACCGGGGAGCTGTTTTTT
.,few,TRBV3-1,TRBJ2-3,CASSQERSPSTDTQYF,TGTGCCAGCAGCCAAGAACGTAGTCCCAGCACAGATACGCAGTATTTT
TRBD2,few,TRBV18,TRBJ2-1,CASSPVAGGGIEQFF,TGTGCCAGCTCACCAGTAGCGGGAGGAGGGATTGAGCAGTTCTTC
TRBD1,few,TRBV28,TRBJ2-7,CASSLPSQGAHEQYF,TGTGCCAGCAGTTTACCTTCACAGGGGGCCCACGAGCAGTACTTC
.,.,TRBV16,TRBJ1-3,CASSPMVGGSDSGNTIYF,TGTGCCAGCAGCCCCATGGTGGGAGGGAGCGACTCTGGAAACACCATATATTTT
TRBD2,.,TRBV18,TRBJ2-7,CASSKAGGPNEQYF,TGTGCCAGCTCAAAAGCGGGAGGGCCAAACGAGCAGTACTTC
.,few,TRBV2,TRBJ1-2,CASSHKSSAGADGYTF,TGTGCCAGCAGCCACAAGTCGTCGGCCGGGGCGGATGGCTACACCTTC
.,.,TRBV12-5,TRBJ1-1,CASGFSTGNTEAFF,TGTGCTAGTGGTTTTAGTACAGGGAACACTGAAGCTTTCTTT
.,few,TRBV7-2,TRBJ2-3,CASSPFPYTDTQYF,TGTGCCAGCAGCCCCTTCCCCTACACAGATACGCAGTATTTT
.,.,TRBV2,TRBJ1-5,CASKGQWDNQPQHF,TGTGCCAGCAAGGGGCAGTGGGACAATCAGCCCCAGCATTTT
TRBD2,few,TRBV7-2,TRBJ2-5,CASGTSGGSQETQYF,TGTGCCAGCGGGACTAGCGGGGGTTCTCAAGAGACCCAGTACTTC
.,.,TRBV7-2,TRBJ2-3,CASSSHSGIGVDTQYF,TGTGCCAGCAGCTCCCATAGTGGTATTGGGGTAGATACGCAGTATTTT
.,few,TRBV20-1,TRBJ2-7,CSARFLRGGGYEQYF,TGCAGTGCTAGGTTCTTGAGGGGGGGTGGCTACGAGCAGTACTTC
TRBD1,many,TRBV12-3/TRBV12-4,TRBJ1-6,CASRADRGNSPLHF,TGTGCCAGCAGGGCGGACAGGGGGAACTCACCCCTCCACTTT
.,few,TRBV20-1,TRBJ1-5,CSARAQNSNQPQHF,TGCAGTGCTAGAGCGCAGAATAGCAATCAGCCCCAGCATTTT
.,.,TRBV29-1,TRBJ1-1,CSADIGLRGAFF,TGCAGCGCCGACATCGGTCTAAGGGGAGCTTTCTTT
TRBD1,many,TRBV29-1,TRBJ2-7,CSVRQGSYEQYF,TGCAGCGTCCGACAGGGCTCCTACGAGCAGTACTTC
.,.,TRBV10-2,TRBJ2-5,CASSALSGGVGSETQYF,TGCGCCAGCAGTGCCCTCTCAGGGGGGGTGGGATCGGAGACCCAGTACTTC
TRBD1,few,TRBV15,TRBJ2-7,CATSRDLGDRDYEQYF,TGTGCCACCAGCAGAGATCTGGGGGACAGGGACTACGAGCAGTACTTC
.,few,TRBV12-3/TRBV12-4,TRBJ2-2,CASSFFGKNTGELFF,TGTGCCAGCAGTTTTTTCGGCAAGAACACCGGGGAGCTGTTTTTT
.,.,TRBV6-1,TRBJ2-5,CASMVAAETQYF,TGTGCCAGCATGGTAGCAGCGGAGACCCAGTACTTC
.,.,TRBV20-1,TRBJ2-7,CSASGNPGGAGYEQYF,TGCAGTGCTAGTGGGAATCCGGGGGGCGCTGGTTACGAGCAGTACTTC